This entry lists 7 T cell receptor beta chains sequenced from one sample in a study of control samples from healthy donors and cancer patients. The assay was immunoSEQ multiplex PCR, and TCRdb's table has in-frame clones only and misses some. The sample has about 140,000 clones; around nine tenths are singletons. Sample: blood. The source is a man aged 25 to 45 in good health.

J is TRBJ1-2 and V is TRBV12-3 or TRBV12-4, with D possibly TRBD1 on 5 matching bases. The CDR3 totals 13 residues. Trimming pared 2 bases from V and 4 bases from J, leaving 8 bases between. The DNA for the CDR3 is TGTGCCAGCAGTTTACAGGGTCCCTATGGCTACACCTTC. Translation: CASSLQGPYGYTF.

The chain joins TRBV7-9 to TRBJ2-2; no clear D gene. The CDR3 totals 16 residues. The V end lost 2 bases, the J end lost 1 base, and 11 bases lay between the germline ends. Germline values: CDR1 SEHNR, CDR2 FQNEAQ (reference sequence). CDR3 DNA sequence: TGTGCCAGCAGCTTATTCGTTGGCGGGAACACCGGGGAGCTGTTTTTT. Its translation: CASSLFVGGNTGELFF.

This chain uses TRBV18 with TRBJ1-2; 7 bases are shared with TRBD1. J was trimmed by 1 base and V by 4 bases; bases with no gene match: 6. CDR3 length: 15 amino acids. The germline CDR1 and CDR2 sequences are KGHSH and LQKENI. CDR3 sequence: CASSRGQQDNYGYTF. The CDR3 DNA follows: TGTGCCAGCTCACGGGGACAGCAAGATAACTATGGCTACACCTTC. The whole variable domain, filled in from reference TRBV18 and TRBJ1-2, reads NAGVMQNPRHLVRRRGQEARLRCSPMKGHSHVYWYRQLPEEGLKFMVYLQKENIIDESGMPKERFSAEFPKEGPSILRIQQVVRGDSAAYFCASSRGQQDNYGYTFGSGTRLTVV.

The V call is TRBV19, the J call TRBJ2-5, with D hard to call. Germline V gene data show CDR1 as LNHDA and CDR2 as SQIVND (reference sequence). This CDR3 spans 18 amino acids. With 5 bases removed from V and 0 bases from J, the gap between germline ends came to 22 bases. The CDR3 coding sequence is TGTGCCAGTAGTGACACCCAGTTTTATTGGGGAAACCAAGAGACCCAGTACTTC. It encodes CASSDTQFYWGNQETQYF.

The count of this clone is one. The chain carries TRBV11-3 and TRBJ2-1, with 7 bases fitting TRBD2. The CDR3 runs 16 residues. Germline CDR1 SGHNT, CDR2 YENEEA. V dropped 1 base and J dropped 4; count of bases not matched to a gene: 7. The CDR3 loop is CASSLGGGPPYNEQFF. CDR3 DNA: TGTGCCAGCAGCTTAGGGGGGGGACCCCCTTACAATGAGCAGTTCTTC.

The CDR3 DNA reads TGTGCCAGCAGCTTAGAGGGGGTCTCTGAAGCTTTCTTT. This encodes CASSLEGVSEAFF. The rearrangement links TRBV7-9 to TRBJ1-1, with TRBD1 as a possible D gene (6 bases). CDR3 length: 13 amino acids. Trimming removed 1 base at V and 6 bases at J, with 9 bases between. In germline, CDR1 is SEHNR, CDR2 FQNEAQ (reference sequence). Combining the CDR3 with reference TRBV7-9 and TRBJ1-1 gives the whole variable domain DTGVSQNPRHKITKRGQNVTFRCDPISEHNRLYWYRQTLGQGPEFLTYFQNEAQLEKSRLLSDRFSAERPKGSFSTLEIQRTEQGDSAMYLCASSLEGVSEAFFGQGTRLTVV.

The CDR3 DNA follows: TGTGCCAGCTCACTAAACTCACCTCGGGACGCAGGATACTACGAGCAGTACTTC. This codes for CASSLNSPRDAGYYEQYF. J is TRBJ2-7 and V is TRBV18; TRBD1 or TRBD2 may be the D gene (5 bases each). Deletions cut 4 bases from V and 3 bases from J, with 25 bases between. Per germline, CDR1 KGHSH and CDR2 LQKENI. CDR3 length: 18 amino acids.